The source of this T cell receptor beta chain is a study of blood T cell repertoires in COVID-19 (dated by TCRdb to about 2020). Regarding the research as a whole: Collaborator samples came from the United States, Italy and Spain and covered acute and convalescent phases of COVID-19. The sample metadata nearly always contained a de-identified subject ID, COVID-19 status, age in years and sex. HLA class I and class II types, where available, came from metadata supplied by the sample provider rather than from assay-based typing. The prospective study material was composed of cDNA or gDNA derived from T cells, B-cell-depleted T cells, or PBMCs. The repertoires were released in a freely available public database intended as a resource for research on the immune response to SARS-CoV-2. Subjects who had been exposed to COVID-19, were actively infected with it, or had recovered from it provided the deeply sampled blood TCRbeta repertoires that made up the dataset. Samples came from the ongoing ImmuneRACE study (first 160 participants) plus 1,254 subjects from 6 global collaborators. Overall study results and their limits: The amount of clinical and demographic metadata varied by source and participant and was provided uncurated.

Trimming removed 1 base from V and 2 bases from J; the gene matches leave 4 bases unexplained. The germline V gene sets CDR1 to SGHRS and CDR2 to YFSETQ. From cysteine to phenylalanine, the CDR3 is 15 amino acids long. Here the CDR3 DNA is all that survives: 45 bases in frame from base 1. TCRbeta CDR3 regions were amplified from genomic DNA by means of the immunoSEQ Assay, a bias-controlled multiplex PCR. For the original study's pipeline: Within the assay, amplification of reference gene primers was used to estimate how many nucleated cells each sample contained. To quantify the absolute abundance of each unique TCRbeta CDR3 rearrangement, sequence reads were collapsed and filtered. For each sample, productive Simpson clonality was calculated as the square root of Simpson's diversity index across productive rearrangements. Drawn from immuneACCESS, this table holds only the in-frame rearrangements with V and J called that TCRdb kept. Clones are partly lost; checked studies trace under half to an unresolved V gene and leave the rest unexplained. The DNA gave D and trimming, while V, J and clone size come from that table. The sample contains 150,000 to 200,000 clones, 92% of them found a single time. Roughly 5% of the sample rests with the top ten.

This clone occurred many times. Its target antigen remains unknown. No much larger clonotype is one base removed from it; base qualities were not supplied. In Seattle, one collaborating source enrolled patients while the infection was active and tracked those patients longitudinally over the course of disease. The collaborating institutions used their own protocols to collect whole blood in K2EDTA tubes. For TCRbeta analysis, collaborators shipped samples as frozen whole blood, isolated PBMCs, or DNA extracted from either of those sample types. This clonotype was obtained from a man between 25 and 39 years old with COVID-19, enrolled during active disease. Sequenced input: peripheral blood. The chain uses TRBV5-1 and TRBJ2-7; 9 central bases correspond to TRBD1. DNA sequence: TGCGCCAGCAGCTTGTGGACAGGGGAACCCTACGAGCAGTACTTC. Translated, it reads CASSLWTGEPYEQYF.